The following is a TCR beta chain sequence with its context. The antigen remains undetermined. This record belongs to a study of T cell responses to AZD1222 COVID-19 vaccine. As for the study in general: Pooling of second doses given at about 4 or about 12 weeks was done. Whole-study results and caveats: Mostly white British, mostly female donors; authors suggested clonal diversity may be underestimated.

The CDR3 length is 11 residues. The germline V gene has CDR1 SQVTM and CDR2 ANQGSEA. V lost 4 bases and J lost 3, with 6 bases in between. Produced via immunoSEQ multiplex PCR; TCRdb's table is partial and in-frame only. The sample gives under 200,000 clones, 94% of which show up once; around 0.66% is in the top ten. The rearrangement uses TRBV29-1 and TRBJ1-1; no reliable D call. Material: peripheral blood, obtained on day 0 of AZD1222 vaccination. This sequence originates from an adult in good health. The CDR3 sequence: CSVVWDTEAFF. The CDR3 DNA reads as TGCAGCGTTGTCTGGGACACTGAAGCTTTCTTT.